The 10 T cell receptor beta chains presented below share a single source sample, sequenced in a study of T cell responses to AZD1222 COVID-19 vaccine. The data were produced by immunoSEQ multiplex PCR, yet TCRdb's version contains in-frame clones alone and is incomplete. The sample yields some 150,000 clones, roughly nine tenths seen once. This sample comprised peripheral blood, obtained on day 0 of AZD1222 vaccination. The receptors were sampled from an adult in good health.

The chain has TRBV7-2 and TRBJ1-2; D is undetermined. The CDR3 is 15 residues long. V gave up 1 base and J gave up 0 bases, with 9 bases separating them. In germline, CDR1 is SGHTA, CDR2 FQGNSA. CDR3 sequence (DNA): TGTGCCAGCAGCTTAGGGGCCTCCACTAACTATGGCTACACCTTC. Protein: CASSLGASTNYGYTF. The variable domain in full, completed from reference TRBV7-2 and TRBJ1-2, reads GAGVSQSPSNKVTEKGKDVELRCDPISGHTALYWYRQSLGQGLEFLIYFQGNSAPDKSGLPSDRFSAERTGGSVSTLTIQRTQQEDSAVYLCASSLGASTNYGYTFGSGTRLTVV.

The chain is built from TRBV7-3 and TRBJ2-1, with 9 positions matching TRBD2. From germline, CDR1 is SGHTA and CDR2 FQGTGA. Trimming took 4 bases from V and 8 from J; bases not matched to a gene: 9. The CDR3 has 15 amino acids. DNA of the CDR3: TGTGCCAGCAGCTACCTAGCGGGGAGCTGGGATGAGCAGTTCTTC. Amino acids: CASSYLAGSWDEQFF.

The chain's CDR3 is CASSQAGTGSYEQYF. CDR3 nucleotides: TGTGCCAGCAGTCAAGCCGGGACGGGCTCCTACGAGCAGTACTTC. The J gene is TRBJ2-7, the V gene TRBV6-2 or TRBV6-3; D tentatively reads TRBD1 or TRBD2 (5 bases each). Trimming stripped 5 bases from V and 0 bases from J, with 14 bases between. The CDR3 has 15 amino acids. Germline V CDR1 and CDR2: MNHEY, SVGEGT.

The rearrangement uses TRBV11-2 and TRBJ2-7; weak D call: TRBD2 (6 bases). Germline V gene data show CDR1 as SGHAT and CDR2 as FQNNGV. V lost 4 bases and J lost 7, with 14 bases in between. The CDR3 length is 13 residues. The chain's CDR3 is CASSSGGLLEQYF. The DNA for the CDR3 is TGTGCCAGCAGCTCTGGGGGACTTTTGGAGCAGTACTTC.

The chain employs TRBV19 and TRBJ1-2; D is possibly TRBD1 (5 bases). CDR3 length: 12 amino acids. V gave up 7 bases and J gave up 2 bases, with 8 bases separating them. Germline values: CDR1 LNHDA, CDR2 SQIVND (reference sequence). The CDR3 sequence: CASTDSNYGYTF. CDR3 sequence (DNA): TGTGCCAGTACCGACAGCAACTATGGCTACACCTTC.

The rearrangement links TRBV6-2 or TRBV6-3 to TRBJ1-5; a weak D match, TRBD1 (6 bases). This CDR3 has 13 residues. Trimming removed 6 bases at V and 5 bases at J, with 11 bases between. Germline assignment: CDR1 MNHEY and CDR2 SVGEGT. Written as DNA, the CDR3 is TGTGCCAGCAGCCTTGACAGGTATCAGCCCCAGCATTTT. Its translation: CASSLDRYQPQHF.

This clone has more than one count but fewer than ten. The V gene is TRBV12-5, the J gene TRBJ1-4; 9 positions match TRBD1. The CDR3 loop spans 17 amino acids. The trim removed 5 bases at V and 4 bases at J, leaving 11 bases unmatched. CDR1 is LGHNT, CDR2 FRNRAP, per germline. The CDR3 DNA is TGTGCTAGTGGTCGCCTCCCGACAGGGGGTTTTAATGAAAAACTGTTTTTT. It encodes CASGRLPTGGFNEKLFF.

The chain links TRBV10-3 to TRBJ1-5; 10 nucleotides line up with TRBD1. The ends lost 0 bases at V and 5 bases at J; junction bases unmatched: 7. Germline V CDR1 and CDR2: ENHRY, SYGVKD. There are 17 residues in the CDR3. The CDR3: CAISESEDRGGDQPQHF. As DNA, the CDR3 is TGTGCCATCAGTGAGTCAGAGGACAGGGGGGGCGATCAGCCCCAGCATTTT.

The rearrangement uses TRBV6-2 or TRBV6-3 and TRBJ1-1; 10 nucleotides agree with TRBD1. CDR3 size: 17 residues. Germline V lookup: CDR1 MNHEY, CDR2 SVGEGT. V was pared by 0 bases and J by 3 bases, with 7 bases of the junction left unmatched. CDR3 protein: CASSYSRRTGGDTEAFF. CDR3 sequence (DNA): TGTGCCAGCAGTTACTCCCGCCGGACAGGGGGGGACACTGAAGCTTTCTTT.

A single count supports this clone. The chain couples TRBV21-1 to TRBJ1-5. TRBV21-1 is shown as a pseudogene. The CDR3 length is 18 residues. The CDR3 bases are TGTGCCAGCAGCTCAAAAACCGATGGCCGGGACAGCAATCAGCCCCAGCATTTT. This codes for CASSSKTDGRDSNQPQHF.